The entry that follows covers one TCR beta chain sequence. Its antigen is unknown. This CDR3 spans 15 amino acids. J lost 8 bases, V lost 1 base, and 6 bases had no gene match. Germline CDR1 reads SGHRS; CDR2 reads YFSETQ. This entry belongs to a study of Ad26.COV2.S vaccination and SARS-CoV-2 variants. The wider study: Dosing was one shot or two shots 56 days apart. Overall study results and limits: Recipients given vaccine exceeded placebo recipients in spike-specific TCR breadth. The TCR breadth and depth analyses may have produced an underestimate of total T cell responses.

The treatment is: some 20 received Ad26.COV2.S at low or high dose, single or two shots; about 5 received placebo; per-sample allocation not given. Sampling took place 63 days after the first vaccine or placebo injection. TCRdb's copy holds only in-frame clones and misses some; the assay was immunoSEQ multiplex PCR. The sample contains 300,000 to 400,000 clones, around 85% of which appear only once. This specimen consisted of peripheral blood, obtained in a trial of Ad26.COV2.S vaccine versus placebo. This TCR was sampled from a person aged 18 to 65 who received the Ad26.COV2.S COVID-19 vaccine or a placebo. The rearrangement links TRBV5-1 to TRBJ1-4, with 9 nucleotides matching TRBD1. The CDR3 region has the DNA TGCGCCAGCAGCTTGAGGGGACAGGGTCGGGAAAAACTGTTTTTT. This sequence encodes CASSLRGQGREKLFF.